This T cell receptor beta chain appears in the sequencing data of a study of radiotherapy plus CTLA-4 blockade in lung cancer. TCRdb's copy holds only in-frame clones and misses some; the assay was immunoSEQ multiplex PCR. This table holds about 15,000 clones, 55% to 75% found once. Germline V lookup: CDR1 SGHTA, CDR2 FQGTGA. Germline trimming cut 8 bases from V and 4 bases from J; bases unmatched to any gene: 9. There are 14 residues in the CDR3. This material consisted of peripheral blood, taken from a patient treated with radiotherapy plus ipilimumab. The sequence was collected from a human donor with non-small cell lung cancer whose response to radiotherapy plus ipilimumab could not be evaluated. The rearrangement joins TRBV7-3 to TRBJ2-7; 9 bases are a match to TRBD1. CDR3 in DNA: TGTGCCAGCTTGTCGGGACAGGGTTCTTACGAGCAGTACTTC. As protein: CASLSGQGSYEQYF.